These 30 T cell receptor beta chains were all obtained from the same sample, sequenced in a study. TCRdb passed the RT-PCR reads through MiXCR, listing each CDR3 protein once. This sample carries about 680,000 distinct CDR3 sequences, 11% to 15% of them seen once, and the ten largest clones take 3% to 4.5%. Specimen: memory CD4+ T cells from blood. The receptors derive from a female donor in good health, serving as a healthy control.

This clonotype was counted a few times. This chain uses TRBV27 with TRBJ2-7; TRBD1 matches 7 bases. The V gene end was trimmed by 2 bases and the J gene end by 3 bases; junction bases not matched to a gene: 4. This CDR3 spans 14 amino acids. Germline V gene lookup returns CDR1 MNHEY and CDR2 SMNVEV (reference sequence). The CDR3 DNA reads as TGTGCCAGCAGTTTAGGGAGACAGGGCTACGAGCAGTACTTC. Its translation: CASSLGRQGYEQYF.

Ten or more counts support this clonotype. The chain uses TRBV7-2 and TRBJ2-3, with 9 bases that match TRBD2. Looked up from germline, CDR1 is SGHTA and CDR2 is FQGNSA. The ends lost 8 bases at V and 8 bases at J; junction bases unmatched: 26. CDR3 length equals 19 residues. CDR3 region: CASPGLAWGNVPQPRTQYF. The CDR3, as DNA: TGTGCCAGCCCGGGACTAGCATGGGGGAACGTACCCCAACCCCGTACGCAGTATTTT.

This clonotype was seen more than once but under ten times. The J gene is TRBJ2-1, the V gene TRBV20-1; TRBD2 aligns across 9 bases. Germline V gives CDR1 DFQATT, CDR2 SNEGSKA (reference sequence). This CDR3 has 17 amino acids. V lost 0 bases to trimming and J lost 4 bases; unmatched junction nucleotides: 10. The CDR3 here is CSARDRGGGGGYNEQFF. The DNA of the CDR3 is TGCAGTGCTAGAGATCGCGGGGGGGGCGGCGGATACAATGAGCAGTTCTTC.

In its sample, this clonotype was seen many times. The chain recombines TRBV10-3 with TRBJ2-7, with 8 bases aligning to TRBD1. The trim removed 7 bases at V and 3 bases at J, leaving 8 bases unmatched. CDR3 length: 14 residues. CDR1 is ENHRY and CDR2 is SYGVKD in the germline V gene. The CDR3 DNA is TGTGCCATCACCCAGGACAGGGAGGTCTACGAGCAGTACTTC. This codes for CAITQDREVYEQYF.

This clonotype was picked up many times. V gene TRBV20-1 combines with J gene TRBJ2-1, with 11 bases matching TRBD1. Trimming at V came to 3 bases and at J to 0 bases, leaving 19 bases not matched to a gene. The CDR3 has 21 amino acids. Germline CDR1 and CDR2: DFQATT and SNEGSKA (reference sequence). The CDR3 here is CSASGTGGFGTGGASYNEQFF. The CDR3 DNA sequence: TGCAGTGCTAGTGGGACAGGGGGGTTCGGGACGGGAGGCGCCTCCTACAATGAGCAGTTCTTC.

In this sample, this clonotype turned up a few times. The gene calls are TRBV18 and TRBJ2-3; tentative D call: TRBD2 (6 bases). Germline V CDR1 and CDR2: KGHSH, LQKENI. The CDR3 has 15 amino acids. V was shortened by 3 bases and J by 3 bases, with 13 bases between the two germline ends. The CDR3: CASSPGVAETDTQYF. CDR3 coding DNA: TGTGCCAGCTCACCGGGAGTAGCGGAAACAGATACGCAGTATTTT. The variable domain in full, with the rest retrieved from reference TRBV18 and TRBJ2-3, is NAGVMQNPRHLVRRRGQEARLRCSPMKGHSHVYWYRQLPEEGLKFMVYLQKENIIDESGMPKERFSAEFPKEGPSILRIQQVVRGDSAAYFCASSPGVAETDTQYFGPGTRLTVL.

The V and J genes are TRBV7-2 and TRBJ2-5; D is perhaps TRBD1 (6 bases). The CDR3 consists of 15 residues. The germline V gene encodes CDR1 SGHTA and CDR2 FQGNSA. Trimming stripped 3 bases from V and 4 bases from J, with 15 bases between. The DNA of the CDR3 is TGTGCCAGCAGCTTCCGATCAGGGGTAGGAGAGACCCAGTACTTC. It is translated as CASSFRSGVGETQYF. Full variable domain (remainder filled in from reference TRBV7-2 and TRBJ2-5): GAGVSQSPSNKVTEKGKDVELRCDPISGHTALYWYRQSLGQGLEFLIYFQGNSAPDKSGLPSDRFSAERTGGSVSTLTIQRTQQEDSAVYLCASSFRSGVGETQYFGPGTRLLVL.

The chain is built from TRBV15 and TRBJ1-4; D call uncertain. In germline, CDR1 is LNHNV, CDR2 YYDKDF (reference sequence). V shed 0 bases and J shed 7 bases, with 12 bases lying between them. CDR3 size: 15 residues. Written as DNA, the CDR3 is TGTGCCACCAGCAGAGATAAAGTGAGCGGTGAAAAACTGTTTTTT. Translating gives CATSRDKVSGEKLFF.

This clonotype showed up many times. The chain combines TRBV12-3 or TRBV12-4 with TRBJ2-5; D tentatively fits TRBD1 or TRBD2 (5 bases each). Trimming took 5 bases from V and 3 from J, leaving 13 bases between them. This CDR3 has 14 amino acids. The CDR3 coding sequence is TGTGCCAGCAGTCCAACGGGACCCAAAGAGACCCAGTACTTC. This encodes CASSPTGPKETQYF.

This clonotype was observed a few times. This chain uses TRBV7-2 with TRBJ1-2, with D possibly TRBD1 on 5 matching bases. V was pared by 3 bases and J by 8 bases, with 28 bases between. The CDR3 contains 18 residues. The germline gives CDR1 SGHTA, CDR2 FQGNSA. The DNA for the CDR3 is TGTGCCAGCAGCTTCGATCGCCCCGCGGCCGGGGGATTGTGGGGCTACACCTTC. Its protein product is CASSFDRPAAGGLWGYTF.

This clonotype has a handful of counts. The CDR3 sequence is CASSLEGRGGNEQFF. In DNA, the CDR3 is TGCGCCAGCAGCTTGGAGGGGAGGGGAGGCAATGAGCAGTTCTTC. The rearrangement uses TRBV5-1 and TRBJ2-1; TRBD2 matches at 7 bases. The CDR3 runs to 15 residues. Trimming cost V 0 bases and J 6 bases; bases outside gene matches: 6. Germline V gene sequence: CDR1 SGHRS, CDR2 YFSETQ.

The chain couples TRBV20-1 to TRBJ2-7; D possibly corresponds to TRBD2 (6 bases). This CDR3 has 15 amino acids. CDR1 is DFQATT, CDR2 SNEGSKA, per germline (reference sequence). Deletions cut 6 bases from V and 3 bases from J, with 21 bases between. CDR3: CSATGAGGSYYEQYF. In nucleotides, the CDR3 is TGCAGTGCAACCGGGGCTGGGGGGTCCTACTACGAGCAGTACTTC.

CDR3 sequence reads: CASSLGGLMNTEAFF. In DNA, the CDR3 is TGTGCCAGCAGTTTAGGGGGGCTGATGAACACTGAAGCTTTCTTT. The rearrangement links TRBV6-5 to TRBJ1-1, with D maybe TRBD1 (6 bases). Trimming left V 4 bases short and J 0 bases short, with 12 bases between. This CDR3 contains 15 residues. The germline CDR1 and CDR2 sequences are MNHEY and SVGAGI.

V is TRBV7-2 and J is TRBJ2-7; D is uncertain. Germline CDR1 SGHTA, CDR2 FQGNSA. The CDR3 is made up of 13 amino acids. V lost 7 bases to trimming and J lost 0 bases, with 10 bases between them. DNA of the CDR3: TGTGCCAGCACCCTGGTCTCCTCCTACGAGCAGTACTTC. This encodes CASTLVSSYEQYF.

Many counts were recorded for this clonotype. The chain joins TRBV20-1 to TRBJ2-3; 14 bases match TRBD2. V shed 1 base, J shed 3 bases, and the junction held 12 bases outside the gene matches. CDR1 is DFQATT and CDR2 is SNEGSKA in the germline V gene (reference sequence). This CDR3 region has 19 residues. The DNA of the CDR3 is TGCAGTGCTAGAGGAGGACTAGCGGGAGGAGGTGTTGGAACAGATACGCAGTATTTT. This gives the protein CSARGGLAGGGVGTDTQYF.

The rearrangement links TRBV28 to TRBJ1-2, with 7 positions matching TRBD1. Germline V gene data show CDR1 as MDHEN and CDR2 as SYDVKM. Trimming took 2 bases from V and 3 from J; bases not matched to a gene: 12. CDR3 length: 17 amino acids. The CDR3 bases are TGTGCCAGCAGTTTACTCAGCGTGGGACAGAGACACTATGGCTACACCTTC. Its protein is CASSLLSVGQRHYGYTF.

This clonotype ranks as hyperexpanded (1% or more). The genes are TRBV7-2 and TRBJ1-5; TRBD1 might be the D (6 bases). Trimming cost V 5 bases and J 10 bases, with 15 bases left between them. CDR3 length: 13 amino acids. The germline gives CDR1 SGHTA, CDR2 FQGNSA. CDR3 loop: CASSAMSGAPQHF. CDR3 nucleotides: TGTGCCAGCAGCGCCATGTCAGGGGCTCCCCAGCATTTT. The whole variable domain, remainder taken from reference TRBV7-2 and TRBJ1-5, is GAGVSQSPSNKVTEKGKDVELRCDPISGHTALYWYRQSLGQGLEFLIYFQGNSAPDKSGLPSDRFSAERTGGSVSTLTIQRTQQEDSAVYLCASSAMSGAPQHFGDGTRLSIL.

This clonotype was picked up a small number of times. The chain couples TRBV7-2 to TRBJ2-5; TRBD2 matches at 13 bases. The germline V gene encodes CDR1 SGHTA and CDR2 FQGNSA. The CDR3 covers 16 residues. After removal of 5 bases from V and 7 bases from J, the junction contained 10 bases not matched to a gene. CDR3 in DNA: TGTGCCAGCAGCATTACTAGCGGGAGGGCGGCGGGGACCCAGTACTTC. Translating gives CASSITSGRAAGTQYF.

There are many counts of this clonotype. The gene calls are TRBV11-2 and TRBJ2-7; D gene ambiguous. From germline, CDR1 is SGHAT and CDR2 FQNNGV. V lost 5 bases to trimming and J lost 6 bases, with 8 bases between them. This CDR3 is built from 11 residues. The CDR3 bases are TGTGCCAGCAGCGTAACCAGCGAGCAGTACTTC. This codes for CASSVTSEQYF.

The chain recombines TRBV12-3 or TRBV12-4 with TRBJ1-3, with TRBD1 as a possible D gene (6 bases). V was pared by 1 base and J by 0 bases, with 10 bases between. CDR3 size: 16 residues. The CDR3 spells CASSLVGGFSGNTIYF. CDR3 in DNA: TGTGCCAGCAGTTTAGTCGGGGGCTTCTCTGGAAACACCATATATTTT.

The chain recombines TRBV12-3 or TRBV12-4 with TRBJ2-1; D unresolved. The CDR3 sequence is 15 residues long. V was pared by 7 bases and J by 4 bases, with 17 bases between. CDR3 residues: CASTIGAGSYNEQFF. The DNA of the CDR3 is TGTGCCAGCACCATAGGTGCCGGATCTTACAATGAGCAGTTCTTC.

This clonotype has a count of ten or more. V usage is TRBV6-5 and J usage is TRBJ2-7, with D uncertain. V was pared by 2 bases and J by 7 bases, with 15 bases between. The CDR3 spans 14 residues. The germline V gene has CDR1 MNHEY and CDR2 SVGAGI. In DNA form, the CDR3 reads TGTGCCAGCAGTTACGGGCCAGTCGGGTTTGAGCAGTACTTC. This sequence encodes CASSYGPVGFEQYF.

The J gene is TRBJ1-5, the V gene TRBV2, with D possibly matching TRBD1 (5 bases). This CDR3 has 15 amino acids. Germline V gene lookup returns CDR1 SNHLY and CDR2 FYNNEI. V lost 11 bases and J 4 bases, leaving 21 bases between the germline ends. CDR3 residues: CASTLEGSANQPQHF. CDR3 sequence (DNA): TGTGCCTCAACCCTGGAGGGGAGCGCGAATCAGCCCCAGCATTTT.

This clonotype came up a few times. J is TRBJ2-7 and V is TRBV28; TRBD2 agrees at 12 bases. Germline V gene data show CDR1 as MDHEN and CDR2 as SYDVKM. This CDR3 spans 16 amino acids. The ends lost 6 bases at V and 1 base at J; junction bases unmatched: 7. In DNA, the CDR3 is TGTGCCAGCAGCCGCATCGGGACTAGCGGGTCCTACGAGCAGTACTTC. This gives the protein CASSRIGTSGSYEQYF.

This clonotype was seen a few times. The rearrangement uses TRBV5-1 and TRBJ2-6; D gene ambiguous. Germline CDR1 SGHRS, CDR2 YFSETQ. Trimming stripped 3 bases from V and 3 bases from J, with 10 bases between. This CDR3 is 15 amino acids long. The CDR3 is CASSSLLGGANVLTF. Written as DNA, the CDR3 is TGCGCCAGCAGCTCCCTTCTCGGTGGGGCCAACGTCCTGACTTTC.

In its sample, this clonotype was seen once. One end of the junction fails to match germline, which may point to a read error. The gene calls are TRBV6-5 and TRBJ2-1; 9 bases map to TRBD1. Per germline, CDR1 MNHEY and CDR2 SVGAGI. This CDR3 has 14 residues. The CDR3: CASRQGQGSNQQFF. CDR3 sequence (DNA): TGTGCCAGCAGACAGGGACAGGGTAGCAATCAGCAGTTCTTC.

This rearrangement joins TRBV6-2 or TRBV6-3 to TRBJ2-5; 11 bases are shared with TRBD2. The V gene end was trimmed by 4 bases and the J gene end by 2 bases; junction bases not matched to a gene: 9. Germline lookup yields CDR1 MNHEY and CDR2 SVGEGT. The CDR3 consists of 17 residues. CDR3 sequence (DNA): TGTGCCAGCAGTTTCTTCACTCGACTAGCGGGACAAGAGACCCAGTACTTC. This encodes CASSFFTRLAGQETQYF.

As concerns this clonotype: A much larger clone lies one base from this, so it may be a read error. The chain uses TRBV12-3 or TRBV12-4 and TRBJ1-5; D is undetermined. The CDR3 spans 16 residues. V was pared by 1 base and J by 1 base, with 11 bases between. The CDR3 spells CASSLGSGRSNQPQHF. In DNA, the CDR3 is TGTGCCAGCAGTTTAGGTTCCGGAAGGAGCAATCAGCCCCAGCATTTT.

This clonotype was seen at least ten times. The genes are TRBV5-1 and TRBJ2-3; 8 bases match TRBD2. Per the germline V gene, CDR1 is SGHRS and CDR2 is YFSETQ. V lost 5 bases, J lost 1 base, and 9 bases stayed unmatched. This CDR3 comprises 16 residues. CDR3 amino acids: CASRMDSGARTDTQYF. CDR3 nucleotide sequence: TGCGCCAGCAGAATGGATAGCGGGGCCCGCACAGATACGCAGTATTTT.

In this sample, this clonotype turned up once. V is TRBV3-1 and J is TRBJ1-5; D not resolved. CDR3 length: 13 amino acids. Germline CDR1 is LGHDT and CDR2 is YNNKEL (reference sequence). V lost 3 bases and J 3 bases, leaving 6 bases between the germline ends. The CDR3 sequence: CASSHGLNQPQHF. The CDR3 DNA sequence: TGTGCCAGCAGCCACGGCCTCAATCAGCCCCAGCATTTT.